A single sample gave rise to the 15 T cell receptor beta chains below, sequenced in a study of blood T cell repertoires in COVID-19. Profiled with immunoSEQ multiplex PCR; TCRdb holds only in-frame clones, not every one. Of 200,000 to 300,000 clones detected, 85% to 90% appear once; the ten largest clones hold over 3.5%. The sequenced sample consisted of peripheral blood. Receptors were obtained from a woman aged 40 to 50 with acute or convalescent COVID-19.

The chain carries TRBV5-4 and TRBJ2-5; possibly TRBD2 for D (6 bases). Germline CDR1 reads SGHNT; CDR2 reads YYREEE (reference sequence). Trimming removed 5 bases from V and 2 bases from J, with 13 bases in between. This CDR3 region has 14 residues. The CDR3 reads CASSGGAGQETQYF. Here the CDR3 DNA reads TGTGCCAGCAGTGGAGGGGCAGGACAAGAGACCCAGTACTTC. Based on the CDR3 plus reference TRBV5-4 and TRBJ2-5, the full variable domain is ETGVTQSPTHLIKTRGQQVTLRCSSQSGHNTVSWYQQALGQGPQFIFQYYREEENGRGNFPPRFSGLQFPNYSSELNVNALELDDSALYLCASSGGAGQETQYFGPGTRLLVL.

In the case of this clone: One end of the junction does not line up with germline, which may come from a read error. Other nucleotide sequences in the sample specify the same CDR3. The CDR3 protein is CASRGQETQYF. For the CDR3, the DNA is TGCGCCAGCCGGGGACAAGAGACCCAGTACTTC. The chain joins TRBV19 to TRBJ2-5; weak D call: TRBD2 (5 bases). Germline loops: CDR1 LNHDA, CDR2 SQIVND (reference sequence). The CDR3 has 11 amino acids. The whole variable domain, remainder taken from reference TRBV19 and TRBJ2-5, is DGGITQSPKYLFRKEGQNVTLSCEQNLNHDAMYWYRQDPGQGLRLIYYSQIVNDFQKGDIAEGYSVSREKKESFPLTVTSAQKNPTAFYLCASRGQETQYFGPGTRLLVL.

The chain carries TRBV2 and TRBJ1-2, with a weak D call TRBD1 (5 bases). The germline CDR1 and CDR2 sequences are SNHLY and FYNNEI. This CDR3 is built from 12 residues. Deletions cut 9 bases from V and 8 bases from J, with 16 bases between. The CDR3 nucleotides are TGTGCCAGTCAGCAGTTGGGGCGCGGCTACACCTTC. It is translated as CASQQLGRGYTF.

V gene TRBV28 combines with J gene TRBJ1-6; D remains unclear. CDR1 and CDR2 (germline): MDHEN, SYDVKM. V lost 5 bases and J lost 8, with 10 bases in between. CDR3 length equals 13 residues. The CDR3, as DNA: TGTGCCAGCAGTCTAGACTTCTATTCACCCCTCCACTTT. This codes for CASSLDFYSPLHF.

This chain joins TRBV6-5 and TRBJ1-5; no definite D call. This CDR3 is 14 amino acids long. V lost 6 bases to trimming and J lost 0 bases, with 9 bases between them. Germline V gives CDR1 MNHEY, CDR2 SVGAGI. The chain's CDR3 is CASRGLNSNQPQHF. CDR3 coding DNA: TGTGCCAGCAGGGGCCTGAATAGCAATCAGCCCCAGCATTTT.

The CDR3 coding sequence is TGTGCCAGCAGCCCGGGACTAGCGGACTATAAAGAGACCCAGTACTTC. It encodes CASSPGLADYKETQYF. The V and J genes are TRBV6-2 or TRBV6-3 and TRBJ2-5; 11 positions match TRBD2. Germline values: CDR1 MNHEY, CDR2 SVGEGT. Unmatched junction bases numbered 9, after V lost 6 bases and J lost 3 bases. The CDR3 spans 16 residues.

The chain couples TRBV9 to TRBJ1-1, with D unclear. The CDR3 is 14 residues long. Trimming stripped 4 bases from V and 0 bases from J, with 10 bases between. From germline, CDR1 is SGDLS and CDR2 YYNGEE. The CDR3 here is CASSKEGMNTEAFF. DNA for the CDR3: TGTGCCAGCAGCAAAGAGGGAATGAACACTGAAGCTTTCTTT.

J is TRBJ2-3 and V is TRBV5-1; 11 bases match TRBD2. The CDR3 has 14 amino acids. With V trimmed by 3 bases and J by 15 bases, 12 bases remained unmatched. Germline V gene data show CDR1 as SGHRS and CDR2 as YFSETQ. CDR3: CASSSGVAGLADYF. In DNA form, the CDR3 reads TGCGCCAGCAGCTCCGGAGTTGCGGGACTAGCGGACTATTTT.

This chain connects TRBV6-6 to TRBJ2-3, with D perhaps matching TRBD2 (6 bases). This CDR3 is built from 14 residues. The germline gives CDR1 MNHNY, CDR2 SVGAGI (reference sequence). V lost 7 bases and J 6 bases, leaving 17 bases between the germline ends. The DNA of the CDR3 is TGTGCCAGCATCCGGGGACCGGGGGTGGATACGCAGTATTTT. Its protein is CASIRGPGVDTQYF.

This clone was recorded once. The chain uses TRBV12-5 and TRBJ2-3; 11 bases align to TRBD1. In germline, CDR1 is LGHNT, CDR2 FRNRAP. This CDR3 comprises 18 residues. The V and J ends lost 2 bases and 10 bases, in that order; junction bases with no gene match: 17. In nucleotides, the CDR3 is TGTGCTAGTGGTTTGCCCCCGGACAGGGGGCTCCGTGGGGTTGCGCAGTATTTT. Protein sequence: CASGLPPDRGLRGVAQYF. The variable domain in full, completed from reference TRBV12-5 and TRBJ2-3, reads DARVTQTPRHKVTEMGQEVTMRCQPILGHNTVFWYRQTMMQGLELLAYFRNRAPLDDSGMPKDRFSAEMPDATLATLKIQPSEPRDSAVYFCASGLPPDRGLRGVAQYFGPGTRLTVL.

This clone showed up just once. CDR3 nucleotide sequence: TGTGCCAGCAGTTCGGGGGGGGATGGCTACACCTTC. As protein: CASSSGGDGYTF. The rearrangement joins TRBV12-3 or TRBV12-4 to TRBJ1-2, with a weak D call TRBD1 (5 bases). V lost 4 bases and J lost 6, with 9 bases in between. This CDR3 has 12 amino acids.

The table lists this clone with a count of one. The rearrangement uses TRBV5-4 and TRBJ2-3; D is possibly TRBD2 (6 bases). Per germline, CDR1 SGHNT and CDR2 YYREEE (reference sequence). V lost 4 bases to trimming and J lost 0 bases, with 12 bases between them. This CDR3 region has 15 residues. CDR3 region: CASSGGTDSTDTQYF. The CDR3 DNA sequence: TGTGCCAGCAGCGGCGGGACGGATAGCACAGATACGCAGTATTTT.

The rearrangement joins TRBV5-1 to TRBJ2-3, with 8 bases identical to TRBD2. The V and J ends lost 4 bases and 6 bases, in that order; junction bases with no gene match: 10. CDR3 length: 15 residues. The germline CDR1 and CDR2 sequences are SGHRS and YFSETQ. The CDR3 region is CASSPTGTSSDTQYF. DNA for the CDR3: TGCGCCAGCAGCCCCACCGGGACTAGTTCTGATACGCAGTATTTT. Complete variable domain (other parts from reference TRBV5-1 and TRBJ2-3): KAGVTQTPRYLIKTRGQQVTLSCSPISGHRSVSWYQQTPGQGLQFLFEYFSETQRNKGNFPGRFSGRQFSNSRSEMNVSTLELGDSALYLCASSPTGTSSDTQYFGPGTRLTVL.

This chain links TRBV7-2 with TRBJ1-2; tentative D call: TRBD1 (6 bases). The V end lost 1 base, the J end lost 4 bases, and 16 bases lay between the germline ends. This CDR3 spans 16 amino acids. The germline CDR1 and CDR2 sequences are SGHTA and FQGNSA. CDR3 in amino acids: CASSLESSGAIYGYTF. The CDR3 DNA reads as TGTGCCAGCAGCTTAGAGTCATCAGGGGCCATCTATGGCTACACCTTC.

The chain carries TRBV7-8 and TRBJ2-5; D is undetermined. CDR1 is SGHVS, CDR2 FQNEAQ, per germline. This CDR3 contains 15 residues. Between the trimmed V and J ends, which lost 5 bases and 5 bases, there was a span of 18 bases. The CDR3 region has the DNA TGTGCCAGCAGCCCAACCTCGGCAGGTCGGGAGACCCAGTACTTC. This sequence encodes CASSPTSAGRETQYF.